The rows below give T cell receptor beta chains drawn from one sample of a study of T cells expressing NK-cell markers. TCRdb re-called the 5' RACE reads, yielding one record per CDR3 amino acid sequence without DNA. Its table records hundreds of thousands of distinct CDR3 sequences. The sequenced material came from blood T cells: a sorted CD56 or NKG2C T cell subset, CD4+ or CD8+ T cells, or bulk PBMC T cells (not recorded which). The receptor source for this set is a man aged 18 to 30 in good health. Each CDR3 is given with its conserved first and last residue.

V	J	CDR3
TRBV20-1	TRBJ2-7	CSARELGLTRGFQQYF
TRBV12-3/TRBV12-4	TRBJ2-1	CASSLGPSGILSEQFF
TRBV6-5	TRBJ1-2	CASSLVPRYGYTF
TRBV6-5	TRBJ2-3	CASRQAGDTQYF
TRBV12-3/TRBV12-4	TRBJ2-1	CASSNRSPYNEQFF
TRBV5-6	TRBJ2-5	CASSLPGTGDSETQYF
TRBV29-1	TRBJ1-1	CSVVAGNMNTEAFF
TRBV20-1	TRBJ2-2	CSARVWGHSGELFF
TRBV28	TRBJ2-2	CASSFLTASVNTGELFF
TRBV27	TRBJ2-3	CASSPTHAPDTQYF
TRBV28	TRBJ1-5	CASRHRSGRNQPQHF
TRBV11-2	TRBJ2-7	CASSLGPGWGAATYEQYF
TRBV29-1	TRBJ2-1	CSGGRGRNEQFF
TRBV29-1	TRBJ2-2	CSVDNRAGTGELFF
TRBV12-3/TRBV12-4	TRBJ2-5	CASSLFVSGQETQYF
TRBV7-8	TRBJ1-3	CASSSQTGWGNTIYF
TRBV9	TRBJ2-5	CASSVARAVPRETQYF
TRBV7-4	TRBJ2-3	CASSHRRSSSTDTQYF
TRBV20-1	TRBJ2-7	CSAKGGWRGGTYEQYF
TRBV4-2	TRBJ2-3	CASSQVVSGVADTQYF
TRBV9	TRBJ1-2	CASSVSGSGGYTF
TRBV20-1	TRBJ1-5	CSASSPNQPQHF
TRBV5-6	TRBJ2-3	CASSPVGRQVARDTQYF
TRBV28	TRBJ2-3	CASSPRQGFITDTQYF
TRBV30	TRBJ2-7	CAWSSSGPKEQYF
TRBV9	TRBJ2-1	CASSFTGTSSNEQFF
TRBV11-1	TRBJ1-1	CASSSNKIETGARTEAFF
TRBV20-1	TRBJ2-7	CSAKGTDYYEQYF
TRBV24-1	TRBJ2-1	CATSDSPSGRSNEQFF
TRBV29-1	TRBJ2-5	CSVEAPWSSGRPPETQYF
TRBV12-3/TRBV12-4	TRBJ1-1	CASRLNTEAFF
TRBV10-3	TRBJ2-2	CAISLHWGTNTGELFF
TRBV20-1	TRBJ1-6	CSARETPGNSPLHF
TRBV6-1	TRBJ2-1	CASHRGRFNEQFF
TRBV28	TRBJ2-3	CASSLRKGAWTDTQYF
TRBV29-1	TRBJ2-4	CSVERKHRFLAKNIQYF
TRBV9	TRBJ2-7	CASSPMTSGNYEQYF
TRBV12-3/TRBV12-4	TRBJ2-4	CASSPGLAGSIAKNIQYF
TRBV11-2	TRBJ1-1	CASRRPSSEAFF
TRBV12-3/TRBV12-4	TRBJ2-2	CASSPRGSSAGELFF
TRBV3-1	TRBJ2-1	CASSQGGVRLAGSRSYNEQFF
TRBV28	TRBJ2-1	CASNPRGTGFNEQFF
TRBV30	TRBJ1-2	CAWGTGGLDGYTF
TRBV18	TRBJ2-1	CASSPKQGAWNEQFF
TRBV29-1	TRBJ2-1	CSVDVRLAKQFF
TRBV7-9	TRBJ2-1	CASSLGGLAENYNEQFF
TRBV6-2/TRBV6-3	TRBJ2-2	CASRADWSGELFF
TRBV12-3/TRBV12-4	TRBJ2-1	CASREGQNYNEQFF
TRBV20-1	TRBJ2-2	CSARRGGPNGELFF
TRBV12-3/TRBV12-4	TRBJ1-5	CASSPNRGHQPQHF
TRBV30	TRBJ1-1	CALMGSYMNTEAFF
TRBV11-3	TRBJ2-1	CASSSKRDWDYNEQFF
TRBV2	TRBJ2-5	CASRSRAQETQYF